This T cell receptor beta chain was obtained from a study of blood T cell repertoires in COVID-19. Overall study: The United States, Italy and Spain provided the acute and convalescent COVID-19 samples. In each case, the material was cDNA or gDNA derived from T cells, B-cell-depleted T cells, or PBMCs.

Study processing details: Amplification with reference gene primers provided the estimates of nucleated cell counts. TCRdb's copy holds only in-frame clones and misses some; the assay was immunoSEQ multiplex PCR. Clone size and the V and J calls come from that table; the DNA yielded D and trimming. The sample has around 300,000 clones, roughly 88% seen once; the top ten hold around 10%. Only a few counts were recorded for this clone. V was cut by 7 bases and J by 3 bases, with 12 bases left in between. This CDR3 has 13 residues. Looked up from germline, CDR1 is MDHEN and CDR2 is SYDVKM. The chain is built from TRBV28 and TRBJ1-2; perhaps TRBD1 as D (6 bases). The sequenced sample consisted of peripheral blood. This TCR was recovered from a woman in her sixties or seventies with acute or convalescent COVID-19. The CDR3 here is CASIGQTYYGYTF. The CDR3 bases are TGTGCCAGCATTGGACAGACCTACTATGGCTACACCTTC.